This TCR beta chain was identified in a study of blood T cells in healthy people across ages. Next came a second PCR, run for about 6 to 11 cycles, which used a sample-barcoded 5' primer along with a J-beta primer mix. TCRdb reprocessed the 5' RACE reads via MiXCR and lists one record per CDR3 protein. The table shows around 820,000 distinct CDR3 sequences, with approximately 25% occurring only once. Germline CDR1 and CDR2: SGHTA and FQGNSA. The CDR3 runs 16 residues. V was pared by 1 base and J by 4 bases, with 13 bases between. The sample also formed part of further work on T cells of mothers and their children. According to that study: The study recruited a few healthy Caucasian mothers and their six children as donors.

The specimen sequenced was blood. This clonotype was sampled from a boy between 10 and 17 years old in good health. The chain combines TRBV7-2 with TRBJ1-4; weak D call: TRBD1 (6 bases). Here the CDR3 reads CASSLGRGANNEKLFF. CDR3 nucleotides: TGTGCCAGCAGCTTAGGCCGGGGGGCAAATAATGAAAAACTGTTTTTT. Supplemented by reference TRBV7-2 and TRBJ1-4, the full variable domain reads GAGVSQSPSNKVTEKGKDVELRCDPISGHTALYWYRQSLGQGLEFLIYFQGNSAPDKSGLPSDRFSAERTGGSVSTLTIQRTQQEDSAVYLCASSLGRGANNEKLFFGSGTQLSVL.